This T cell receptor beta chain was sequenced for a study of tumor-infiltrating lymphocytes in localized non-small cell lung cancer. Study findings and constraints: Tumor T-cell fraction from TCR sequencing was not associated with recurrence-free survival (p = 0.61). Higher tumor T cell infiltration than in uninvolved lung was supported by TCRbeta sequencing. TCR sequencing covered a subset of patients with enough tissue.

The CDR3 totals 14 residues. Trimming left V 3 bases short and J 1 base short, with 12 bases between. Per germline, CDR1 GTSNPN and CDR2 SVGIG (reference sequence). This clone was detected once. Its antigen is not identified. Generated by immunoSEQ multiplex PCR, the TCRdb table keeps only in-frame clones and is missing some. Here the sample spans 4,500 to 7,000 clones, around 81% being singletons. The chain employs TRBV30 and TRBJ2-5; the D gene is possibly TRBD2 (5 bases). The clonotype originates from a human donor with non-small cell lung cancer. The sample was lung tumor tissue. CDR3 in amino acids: CAWRRDRGQETQYF. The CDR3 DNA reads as TGTGCCTGGAGGAGGGATCGGGGCCAAGAGACCCAGTACTTC.